This T cell receptor beta chain was profiled in a study of post-analysis software for immune sequencing data. Points on this clonotype: Its antigen is not known.

Germline V gene lookup returns CDR1 MNHNY and CDR2 SVGAGI (reference sequence). CDR3 length equals 16 residues. The authors incorporated unique molecular identifiers into the TCR beta cDNA libraries. Researchers reported 520,000 or so cDNA molecules coming from around 1 to 9.1 million T cells. TCRdb called the PCR reads again in MiXCR, with one record for every CDR3 protein. This table has approximately 730,000 distinct CDR3 sequences, approximately 44% appearing once. Study-level findings and limits: Five TRBV segments, TRBV5-6, TRBV5-1 and TRBV20-1 among them, were found more frequent in patients than controls. Among multiple sclerosis patients, normalized Chao1 diversity was significantly below that of controls.

This receptor was taken from a girl aged 5-17 years with multiple sclerosis. Sequencing was done on a sample of blood. V is TRBV6-6 and J is TRBJ2-5; 7 bases are a match to TRBD1. The last part of the DNA fits TRBJ2-4 better; the J call may be wrong. The CDR3 region has the DNA TGTGCCAGCAGTTACGAACAGGGGCTAGCCAAAAACATTCAGTACTTC. Amino acids: CASSYEQGLAKNIQYF.